The 26 T cell receptor beta chains listed next were all sequenced from one sample in a study of CD4 T cells in relation to SARS-CoV-2 and coronaviruses. Clones were read by immunoSEQ multiplex PCR, and TCRdb kept only the in-frame ones, dropping some. The repertoire holds approximately 18,000 clones, with about 81% as singletons. Before the COVID-19 pandemic, during about 2011-2019, CD4+ T cells were taken from unexposed donors. Isolation of CD4+ T cells took place after around 11 days in culture. These receptors' antigens are unknown. The sequenced material came from CD4+ T cells from PBMCs, cultured in vitro. The source of these receptors is a human donor in good health.

CDR3 residues: CASSLDRMGAGGIQYF. The DNA of the CDR3 is TGTGCCAGCAGCTTAGATCGGATGGGGGCTGGGGGCATTCAGTACTTC. The chain carries TRBV11-2 and TRBJ2-4; tentatively, D is TRBD1 (6 bases). CDR1 and CDR2 (germline): SGHAT, FQNNGV. This CDR3 spans 16 amino acids. V dropped 0 bases and J dropped 9 bases, with 18 bases sitting between them.

The rearrangement links TRBV10-3 to TRBJ2-3; the D gene is possibly TRBD1 (5 bases). Germline V gives CDR1 ENHRY, CDR2 SYGVKD. The CDR3 runs to 12 residues. V gave up 8 bases and J gave up 5 bases, with 11 bases separating them. The CDR3 spells CAIGAAGDTQYF. CDR3 bases: TGTGCCATCGGGGCAGCAGGAGATACGCAGTATTTT.

This clone has a single count. This rearrangement joins TRBV10-3 to TRBJ2-7, with 14 bases identical to TRBD2. Germline V CDR1 and CDR2: ENHRY, SYGVKD. This CDR3 has 13 amino acids. Trimming took 8 bases from V and 3 from J; bases not matched to a gene: 0. DNA of the CDR3: TGTGCCATCGGACTAGCGGGAGGCTACGAGCAGTACTTC. It specifies CAIGLAGGYEQYF.

This clone counts as hyperexpanded. CDR3 DNA: TGTGCCAGCAGCATAACACTAGTGACCGGGGAGCTGTTTTTT. As protein: CASSITLVTGELFF. J is TRBJ2-2 and V is TRBV5-8; D might be TRBD2 (5 bases). The CDR3 contains 14 residues. Germline V gene lookup returns CDR1 SGHTS and CDR2 YDEGEE. V was cut by 4 bases and J by 5 bases, with 12 bases left in between.

The count of this clone is one. The V call is TRBV11-2, the J call TRBJ2-7; 10 bases map to TRBD2. From germline, CDR1 is SGHAT and CDR2 FQNNGV. With 6 bases clipped from V and 2 bases from J, the junction kept 4 bases outside the gene matches. There are 14 residues in the CDR3. The CDR3, as DNA: TGTGCCAGCAGGTCCCTAGCGGGAGCCTACGAGCAGTACTTC. It encodes CASRSLAGAYEQYF.

The V and J genes are TRBV10-2 and TRBJ2-5; 7 positions match TRBD1. V shed 6 bases and J 0 bases; nucleotides not matched to a gene: 7. This CDR3 contains 15 residues. CDR1 is WSHSY, CDR2 SAAADI, per germline. The CDR3: CASRPGQRNQETQYF. In DNA, the CDR3 is TGCGCCAGCAGACCGGGACAGCGTAACCAAGAGACCCAGTACTTC.

V and J are TRBV2 and TRBJ2-7; TRBD1 aligns across 11 bases. Germline loops: CDR1 SNHLY, CDR2 FYNNEI. The CDR3 has 14 amino acids. The trim removed 6 bases at V and 3 bases at J, leaving 4 bases unmatched. The CDR3 bases are TGTGCCAGCAGAGGGGACAGGGGGGGCTACGAGCAGTACTTC. Protein sequence: CASRGDRGGYEQYF.

This clone was seen more than once but under ten times. The V call is TRBV6-5, the J call TRBJ1-4, with TRBD1 matching 8 bases. Germline values: CDR1 MNHEY, CDR2 SVGAGI. V trimming: 6 bases; J trimming: 5 bases; junction bases outside the gene matches: 8. This CDR3 region has 15 residues. The CDR3 sequence: CASSPGTGQNEKLFF. The CDR3 DNA is TGTGCCAGCAGCCCCGGGACAGGCCAAAATGAAAAACTGTTTTTT.

Only a few counts were recorded for this clone. V gene TRBV12-5 combines with J gene TRBJ2-3, with D perhaps TRBD2 (6 bases). The germline CDR1 and CDR2 sequences are LGHNT and FRNRAP. This CDR3 contains 15 residues. Trimming removed 5 bases at V and 4 bases at J, with 16 bases between. Here the CDR3 reads CASGQGDSTADTQYF. DNA of the CDR3: TGTGCTAGTGGTCAAGGGGACTCCACGGCAGATACGCAGTATTTT.

The chain has TRBV2 and TRBJ2-3, with 7 positions matching TRBD2. There are 16 residues in the CDR3. From germline, CDR1 is SNHLY and CDR2 FYNNEI. The junction had 10 bases not matched to a gene; V was cut back by 7 bases and J by 0 bases. Here the CDR3 DNA reads TGTGCCAGCAACACCGTAGCGGGTGGAAGCACAGATACGCAGTATTTT. Its translation is CASNTVAGGSTDTQYF.

Comment on this clone: In the same sample, other DNA sequences code for this CDR3. This chain links TRBV7-2 with TRBJ2-6; D is perhaps TRBD1 or TRBD2 (6 bases each). V was cut by 3 bases and J by 0 bases, with 12 bases left in between. This CDR3 comprises 17 residues. CDR1 SGHTA and CDR2 FQGNSA come from the germline V gene. The CDR3 DNA reads as TGTGCCAGCAGCTTGAGGGGGGCTAGCTCTGGGGCCAACGTCCTGACTTTC. Translating gives CASSLRGASSGANVLTF.

J is TRBJ1-1 and V is TRBV9; D is unclear. Trimming shortened V by 0 bases and J by 0 bases, and 3 bases separated the two germline ends. The germline gives CDR1 SGDLS, CDR2 YYNGEE. The CDR3 loop spans 13 amino acids. The CDR3 region is CASSVEVNTEAFF. The CDR3 DNA is TGTGCCAGCAGCGTAGAAGTGAACACTGAAGCTTTCTTT.

The genes are TRBV3-1 (or the pseudogene TRBV3-2) and TRBJ2-3; 8 nucleotides align to TRBD2. The CDR3 loop spans 18 amino acids. From germline, CDR1 is LGHDT and CDR2 YNNKEL (reference sequence). Trimming at V came to 0 bases and at J to 2 bases, leaving 10 bases not matched to a gene. DNA of the CDR3: TGTGCCAGCAGCCAAGACGGAACGGGGGGGAGATACACAGATACGCAGTATTTT. This codes for CASSQDGTGGRYTDTQYF.

The chain recombines TRBV10-3 with TRBJ2-1; TRBD2 aligns across 7 bases. V shed 5 bases and J 6 bases; nucleotides not matched to a gene: 4. CDR1 is ENHRY and CDR2 is SYGVKD in the germline V gene. The CDR3 spans 13 residues. The CDR3 sequence is CAISNRGGNEQFF. In nucleotides, the CDR3 is TGTGCCATCAGTAACCGCGGGGGCAATGAGCAGTTCTTC.

The J gene is TRBJ2-5, the V gene TRBV24-1, with D perhaps matching TRBD1 or TRBD2 (5 bases each). The CDR3 runs to 14 residues. V dropped 4 bases and J dropped 5 bases, with 13 bases sitting between them. CDR1 and CDR2 from the germline V gene are KGHDR and SFDVKD. The CDR3 sequence is CATSDARGGETQYF. CDR3 DNA: TGTGCCACCAGTGACGCCCGGGGCGGTGAGACCCAGTACTTC.

This clone came up a few times. The chain employs TRBV6-6 and TRBJ1-6; D might be TRBD1 (5 bases). This CDR3 contains 15 residues. The V end lost 6 bases, the J end lost 9 bases, and 18 bases lay between the germline ends. Per germline, CDR1 MNHNY and CDR2 SVGAGI (reference sequence). CDR3 protein: CASSPGPGGSSPLHF. In DNA, the CDR3 is TGTGCCAGCAGCCCCGGACCCGGGGGTAGTTCACCCCTCCACTTT.

CDR3 loop: CASSFSGPNVRQPQHF. In nucleotides, the CDR3 is TGTGCCAGCAGTTTTTCCGGGCCCAATGTTAGGCAGCCCCAGCATTTT. V gene TRBV6-5 combines with J gene TRBJ1-5; D is unclear. Germline lookup yields CDR1 MNHEY and CDR2 SVGAGI. V was cut by 4 bases and J by 7 bases, with 20 bases left in between. The CDR3 runs 16 residues.

The V and J genes are TRBV19 and TRBJ1-2; tentative D call: TRBD1 (6 bases). This CDR3 is built from 13 residues. Germline CDR1 LNHDA, CDR2 SQIVND (reference sequence). Deletions cut 0 bases from V and 8 bases from J, with 10 bases between. The CDR3 nucleotides are TGTGCCAGTAGTATAGAACAGGGAGGAGGCTACACCTTC. Amino acids: CASSIEQGGGYTF.

The CDR3 DNA is TGTGCCAGCAGCTTTGTCGAGGTGGGGGAGACCCAGTACTTC. It translates to CASSFVEVGETQYF. The chain recombines TRBV7-8 with TRBJ2-5; no firm D call. This CDR3 has 14 residues. Germline lookup yields CDR1 SGHVS and CDR2 FQNEAQ. The V gene lost 3 bases and the J gene lost 5 bases, with 13 bases spanning the gap.

This clone was seen only a few times. The chain is built from TRBV2 and TRBJ2-3; 7 bases fit TRBD2. With 10 bases clipped from V and 1 base from J, the junction kept 8 bases outside the gene matches. The CDR3 extends over 14 amino acids. Germline lookup yields CDR1 SNHLY and CDR2 FYNNEI. CDR3 in DNA: TGTGCCACCACAGCGGGGAGCGGCACAGATACGCAGTATTTT. As protein: CATTAGSGTDTQYF.

V gene TRBV28 combines with J gene TRBJ2-1; D might be TRBD2 (6 bases). The CDR3 is 15 amino acids. V shed 1 base and J shed 6 bases, with 13 bases lying between them. The V gene's germline CDR1 is MDHEN and CDR2 SYDVKM. The CDR3 region is CASSLYGGPSNEQFF. CDR3 coding DNA: TGTGCCAGCAGTTTATACGGAGGGCCGAGCAATGAGCAGTTCTTC.

The chain recombines TRBV18 with TRBJ1-1, with D unclear. Germline V gene lookup returns CDR1 KGHSH and CDR2 LQKENI. The length of the CDR3 is 12 residues. V was clipped by 4 bases and J by 8 bases, with 11 bases between them. The chain's CDR3 is CASSQMTGEAFF. CDR3 DNA sequence: TGTGCCAGCTCACAGATGACGGGAGAAGCTTTCTTT.

This clone was counted once. The chain links TRBV7-6 to TRBJ2-5; 12 bases are a match to TRBD1. The CDR3 has 18 residues. V shed 0 bases, J shed 3 bases, and the junction held 8 bases outside the gene matches. Looked up from germline, CDR1 is SGHVS and CDR2 is FNYEAQ. The CDR3 protein is CASSLALRDRGPKETQYF. Here the CDR3 DNA reads TGTGCCAGCAGCTTAGCTCTAAGGGACAGGGGGCCTAAAGAGACCCAGTACTTC.

This clone was detected only a few times. This chain links TRBV7-2 with TRBJ1-6; D is perhaps TRBD1 (6 bases). Trimming removed 8 bases from V and 4 bases from J, with 15 bases in between. CDR3 length equals 15 residues. Germline loops: CDR1 SGHTA, CDR2 FQGNSA. CDR3 region: CASRSGGSYNSPLHF. CDR3 nucleotides: TGTGCCAGCCGAAGCGGGGGCTCGTATAATTCACCCCTCCACTTT.

V usage is TRBV15 and J usage is TRBJ2-1; D is perhaps TRBD1 or TRBD2 (5 bases each). This CDR3 spans 17 amino acids. Germline CDR1 and CDR2: LNHNV and YYDKDF (reference sequence). Trimming pared 8 bases from V and 4 bases from J, leaving 24 bases between. CDR3 DNA sequence: TGTGCCACCTCCCATTCCCTCGGGGCAGGGCGGTACAATGAGCAGTTCTTC. The encoded protein is CATSHSLGAGRYNEQFF.

The chain's CDR3 is CAISGGTSLHTDTQYF. The CDR3 DNA reads TGTGCCATCAGTGGAGGGACTAGCCTACACACAGATACGCAGTATTTT. The rearrangement uses TRBV10-3 and TRBJ2-3; 9 bases are shared with TRBD2. The CDR3 extends over 16 amino acids. Germline V lookup: CDR1 ENHRY, CDR2 SYGVKD. The ends lost 4 bases at V and 2 bases at J; junction bases unmatched: 7.